This entry features one T cell receptor (beta chain) sequence. The antigen remains undetermined. The entry originates in a study of cytomegalovirus exposure and HLA in healthy donors. Study-level background: Previous work identified 120 million or so unique TCR beta sequences from around 200 million T cells. Study conclusions and caveats: Across HLA loci, a later analysis found differing TCR association rates, with DRB1 most and HLA-C fewest. The authors considered a cluster of highly shared sequence variants likely to be a sequencing artifact. The dataset shows that most TCR sequences were rare, while some public TCRs occurred in many donors.

V dropped 1 base and J dropped 0; count of bases not matched to a gene: 5. CDR3 length equals 17 residues. Germline CDR1 MDHEN, CDR2 SYDVKM. 13 Jbeta primers and 60 Vbeta primers were used for the PCR. TCRdb's table, derived via immunoSEQ multiplex PCR, lists solely in-frame clones and lacks some. This sample has 200,000 to 250,000 clones, with about 85% found just once. The TCR originated in a human donor in good health. The chain links TRBV28 to TRBJ1-3, with 8 bases aligning to TRBD1. Input material: PBMCs. CDR3 DNA: TGTGCCAGCAGTTTATTCCGGACAGGGCCCTCTGGAAACACCATATATTTT. As protein: CASSLFRTGPSGNTIYF.